The 9 T cell receptor beta chains in this list originate from one sample, sequenced in a study of blood T cell repertoires in COVID-19. Sequencing was performed with immunoSEQ multiplex PCR; in TCRdb, only in-frame clones are kept and a portion is missing. The sample contains some 87,000 clones, roughly 86% of which appear only once. Sequenced sample: peripheral blood. These receptors all stem from a human donor in a cohort sampled during active COVID-19.

This clone was observed a single time. This CDR3 is CASSPRGTPADEQFF. The CDR3 coding sequence is TGTGCCAGCTCACCACGAGGGACTCCGGCCGATGAGCAGTTCTTC. The chain recombines TRBV18 with TRBJ2-1, with a tentative D call TRBD2 (6 bases). The ends were cut back, 1 base at V and 8 bases at J, with 15 bases in the middle. The CDR3 length is 15 residues. Germline CDR1 and CDR2: KGHSH and LQKENI.

The chain combines TRBV5-4 with TRBJ2-2, with a possible D match to TRBD1 (6 bases). Between the trimmed V and J ends, which lost 0 bases and 7 bases, there was a span of 13 bases. This CDR3 spans 15 amino acids. The germline V gene encodes CDR1 SGHNT and CDR2 YYREEE (reference sequence). The CDR3 loop reads CASSLVGAVGGELFF. CDR3 nucleotide sequence: TGTGCCAGCAGCTTGGTGGGGGCCGTGGGCGGGGAGCTGTTTTTT.

The chain links TRBV6-1 to TRBJ2-3; D is uncertain. This CDR3 has 14 residues. CDR1 and CDR2 from the germline V gene are MNHNS and SASEGT. Deletions cut 3 bases from V and 1 base from J, with 8 bases between. CDR3 loop: CASSDRGRTDTQYF. CDR3 nucleotide sequence: TGTGCCAGCAGTGACAGAGGCCGCACAGATACGCAGTATTTT.

The genes are TRBV19 and TRBJ1-2; a weak D match, TRBD1 (6 bases). Germline V lookup: CDR1 LNHDA, CDR2 SQIVND (reference sequence). The CDR3 spans 15 residues. V was trimmed by 4 bases and J by 5 bases, leaving 17 bases between them. CDR3: CASSSRYQGRYGYTF. The CDR3 nucleotides read TGTGCCAGTAGTAGCCGATATCAGGGGCGGTATGGCTACACCTTC.

The gene calls are TRBV19 and TRBJ1-5; D not certain. The V end lost 4 bases, the J end lost 6 bases, and 22 bases lay between the germline ends. CDR1 is LNHDA, CDR2 SQIVND, per germline (reference sequence). The CDR3 totals 17 residues. The CDR3 coding sequence is TGTGCCAGTAGTAGCCCTGTAGTCCGGGGATGGGGTCAGCCCCAGCATTTT. Its protein product is CASSSPVVRGWGQPQHF.

In its sample, this clone was seen a few times. The J gene is TRBJ1-2, the V gene TRBV15; 8 nucleotides match TRBD1. Unmatched junction bases numbered 5, after V lost 0 bases and J lost 5 bases. CDR3 length equals 15 residues. In germline, CDR1 is LNHNV, CDR2 YYDKDF (reference sequence). CDR3 amino acids: CATSREGTGSYGYTF. The CDR3 nucleotides are TGTGCCACCAGCAGAGAGGGGACAGGTTCATATGGCTACACCTTC.

CDR3 in DNA: TGTGCCAGCTCACCCGACTATGGCTACACCTTC. Translation gives CASSPDYGYTF. V usage is TRBV18 and J usage is TRBJ1-2; D unclear. Germline CDR1 and CDR2: KGHSH and LQKENI. Trimming pared 3 bases from V and 3 bases from J, leaving 2 bases between. This CDR3 region has 11 residues.

The genes are TRBV19 and TRBJ1-4; 7 bases agree with TRBD1. V dropped 5 bases and J dropped 6; count of bases not matched to a gene: 9. The CDR3 runs to 15 residues. Germline CDR1 is LNHDA and CDR2 is SQIVND (reference sequence). CDR3 region: CASSPGTATYEKLFF. CDR3 DNA: TGTGCCAGTAGTCCAGGGACAGCTACTTATGAAAAACTGTTTTTT.

This clone was recorded a few times. The rearrangement joins TRBV5-1 to TRBJ2-6; D is uncertain. Germline-derived CDR1 and CDR2 are SGHRS and YFSETQ. The CDR3 is 15 amino acids. Trimming took off 4 bases at V and 6 bases at J, with 14 bases between the two ends. CDR3 region: CASSPDGSTANVLTF. CDR3 in DNA: TGCGCCAGCAGCCCCGATGGTTCTACGGCCAACGTCCTGACTTTC.